This T cell receptor beta chain was captured by sequencing in a study of blood T cell repertoires in COVID-19. Here immunoSEQ multiplex PCR was the method, and the copy in TCRdb shows in-frame clones only, minus some. The sample has 130,000 to 150,000 clones, more than 70% seen once. Germline assignment: CDR1 MNHEY and CDR2 SVGAGI. This CDR3 contains 14 residues. Unmatched junction bases numbered 6, after V lost 6 bases and J lost 7 bases. Source material: peripheral blood. The genes are TRBV6-5 and TRBJ1-2; 12 nucleotides line up with TRBD1. The receptor comes from a human donor in a cohort sampled during active COVID-19. CDR3 region: CASRNRDRGPGYTF. CDR3 DNA sequence: TGTGCCAGCAGGAACCGGGACAGGGGGCCTGGCTACACCTTC.